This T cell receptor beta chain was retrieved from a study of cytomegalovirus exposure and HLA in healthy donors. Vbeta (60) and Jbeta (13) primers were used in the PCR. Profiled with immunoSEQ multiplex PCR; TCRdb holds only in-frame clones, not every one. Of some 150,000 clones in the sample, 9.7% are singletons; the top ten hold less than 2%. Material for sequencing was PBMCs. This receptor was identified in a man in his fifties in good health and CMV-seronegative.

For the CDR3, the DNA is TGCGCCAGCAGCACCTGGGGGACAGGGGTTCAGCCCCAGCATTTT. This codes for CASSTWGTGVQPQHF. The chain recombines TRBV4-1 with TRBJ1-5, with 10 nucleotides matching TRBD1. Germline loops: CDR1 MGHRA, CDR2 YSYEKL. The CDR3 totals 15 residues. V shed 5 bases, J shed 6 bases, and the junction held 7 bases outside the gene matches.